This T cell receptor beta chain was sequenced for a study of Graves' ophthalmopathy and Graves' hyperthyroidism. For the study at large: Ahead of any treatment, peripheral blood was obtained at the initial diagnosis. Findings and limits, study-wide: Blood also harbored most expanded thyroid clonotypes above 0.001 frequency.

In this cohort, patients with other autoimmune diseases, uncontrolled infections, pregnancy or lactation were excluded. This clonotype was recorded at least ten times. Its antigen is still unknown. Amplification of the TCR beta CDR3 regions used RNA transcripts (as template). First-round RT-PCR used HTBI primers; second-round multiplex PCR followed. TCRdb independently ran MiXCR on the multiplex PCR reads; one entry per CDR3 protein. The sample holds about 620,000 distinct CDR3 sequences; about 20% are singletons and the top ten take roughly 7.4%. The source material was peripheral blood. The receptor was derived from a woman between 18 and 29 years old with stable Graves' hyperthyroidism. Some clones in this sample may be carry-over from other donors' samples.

The CDR3: CAISDEETQYF. DNA of the CDR3: TGTGCCATCAGTGATGAGGAGACCCAGTACTTC. V usage is TRBV10-3 and J usage is TRBJ2-5; D is unclear. The CDR3 runs 11 residues. V gave up 3 bases and J gave up 5 bases, with 4 bases separating them. Germline loops: CDR1 ENHRY, CDR2 SYGVKD.